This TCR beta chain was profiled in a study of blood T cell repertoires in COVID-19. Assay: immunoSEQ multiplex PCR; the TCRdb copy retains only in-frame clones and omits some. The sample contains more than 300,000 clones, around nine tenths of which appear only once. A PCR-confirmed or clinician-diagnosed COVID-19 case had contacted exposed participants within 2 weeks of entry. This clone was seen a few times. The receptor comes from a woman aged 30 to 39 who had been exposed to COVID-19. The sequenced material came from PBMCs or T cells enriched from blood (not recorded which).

The CDR3 here is CASSAGTGTYEQYF. CDR3 DNA sequence: TGTGCCAGCAGCGCCGGGACAGGGACCTACGAGCAGTACTTC. This chain joins TRBV9 and TRBJ2-7, with 9 bases identical to TRBD1. The length of the CDR3 is 14 residues. The V and J ends lost 3 bases and 2 bases, in that order; junction bases with no gene match: 3. In germline, CDR1 is SGDLS, CDR2 YYNGEE. Full variable domain (rest looked up from reference TRBV9 and TRBJ2-7): DSGVTQTPKHLITATGQRVTLRCSPRSGDLSVYWYQQSLDQGLQFLIQYYNGEERAKGNILERFSAQQFPDLHSELNLSSLELGDSALYFCASSAGTGTYEQYFGPGTRLTVT.